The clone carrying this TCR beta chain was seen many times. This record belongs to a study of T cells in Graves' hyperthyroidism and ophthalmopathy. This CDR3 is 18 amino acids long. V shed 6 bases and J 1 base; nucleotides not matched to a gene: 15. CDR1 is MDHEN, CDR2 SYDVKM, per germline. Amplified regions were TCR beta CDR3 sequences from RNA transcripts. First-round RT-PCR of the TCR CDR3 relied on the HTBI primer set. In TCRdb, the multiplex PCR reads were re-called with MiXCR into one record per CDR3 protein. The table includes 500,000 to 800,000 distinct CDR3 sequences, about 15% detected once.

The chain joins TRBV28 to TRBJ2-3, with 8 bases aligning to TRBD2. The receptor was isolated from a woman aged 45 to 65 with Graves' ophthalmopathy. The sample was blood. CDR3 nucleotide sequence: TGTGCCAGCAGGGTCGTTGCGGGAGGAGCTTTTGGCACAGATACGCAGTATTTT. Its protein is CASRVVAGGAFGTDTQYF. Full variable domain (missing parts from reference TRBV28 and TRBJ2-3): DVKVTQSSRYLVKRTGEKVFLECVQDMDHENMFWYRQDPGLGLRLIYFSYDVKMKEKGDIPEGYSVSREKKERFSLILESASTNQTSMYLCASRVVAGGAFGTDTQYFGPGTRLTVL.